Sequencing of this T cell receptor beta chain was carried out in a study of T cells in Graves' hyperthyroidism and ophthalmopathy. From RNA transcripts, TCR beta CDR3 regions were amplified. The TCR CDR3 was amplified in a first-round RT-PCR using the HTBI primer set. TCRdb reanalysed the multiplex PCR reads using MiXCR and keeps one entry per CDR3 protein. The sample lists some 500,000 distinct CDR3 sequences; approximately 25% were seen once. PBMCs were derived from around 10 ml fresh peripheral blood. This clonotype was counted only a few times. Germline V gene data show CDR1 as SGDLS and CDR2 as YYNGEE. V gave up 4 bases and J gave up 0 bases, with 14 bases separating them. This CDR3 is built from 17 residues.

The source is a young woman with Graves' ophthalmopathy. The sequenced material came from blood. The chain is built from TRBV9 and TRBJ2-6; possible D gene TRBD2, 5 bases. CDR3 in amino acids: CASSPDGESSGANVLTF. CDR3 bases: TGTGCCAGCAGCCCGGACGGGGAGAGCTCTGGGGCCAACGTCCTGACTTTC.